This T cell receptor beta chain was captured in a study of T cell clones after liver transplantation. Background on the study: Post-transplant blood was tracked for graft-donor-reactive T cell clones identified in a pre-transplant mixed lymphocyte reaction. Findings of the study overall: Conclusions were preliminary, with small, heterogeneous patient groups. Donor-reactive sequences fell more than third party-reactive ones, suggesting partial deletion.

Comments on this clone: Its antigen remains unidentified.

Sequenced by immunoSEQ multiplex PCR; TCRdb stores in-frame clones only, minus some. The sample records tens of thousands of clones, around 80% being singletons. The sequence was collected from a human patient who received a liver transplant. Part of the T cell pool may stem from the graft donor. The input for sequencing was CD4+ T cells from blood, taken 12 months after liver transplant.

This CDR3 is CASSGAGGPHTGELFF. DNA for the CDR3: TGTGCCAGCAGTGGGGCGGGAGGGCCTCACACCGGGGAGCTGTTTTTT. The V call is TRBV2, the J call TRBJ2-2, with TRBD2 matching 9 bases. With V trimmed by 4 bases and J by 3 bases, 6 bases remained unmatched. Germline V gene data show CDR1 as SNHLY and CDR2 as FYNNEI. The CDR3 spans 16 residues. The full variable domain, completed using reference TRBV2 and TRBJ2-2, is EPEVTQTPSHQVTQMGQEVILRCVPISNHLYFYWYRQILGQKVEFLVSFYNNEISEKSEIFDDQFSVERPDGSNFTLKIRSTKLEDSAMYFCASSGAGGPHTGELFFGEGSRLTVL.